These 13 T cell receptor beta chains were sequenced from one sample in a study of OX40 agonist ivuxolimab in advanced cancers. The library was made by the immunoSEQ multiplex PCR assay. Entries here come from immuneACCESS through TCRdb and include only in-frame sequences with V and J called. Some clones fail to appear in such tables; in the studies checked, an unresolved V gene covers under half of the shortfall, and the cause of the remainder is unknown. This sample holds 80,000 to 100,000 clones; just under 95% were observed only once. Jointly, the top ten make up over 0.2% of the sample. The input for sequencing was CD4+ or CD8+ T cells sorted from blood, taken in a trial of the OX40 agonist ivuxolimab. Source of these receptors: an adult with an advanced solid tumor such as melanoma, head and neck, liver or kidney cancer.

The CDR3 DNA reads TGTGCCAGCAGGACTCTCCAGGGCTCAAAGATATCTGGGGCCAACGTCCTGACTTTC. This translates into CASRTLQGSKISGANVLTF. This chain joins TRBV28 and TRBJ2-6, with D tentatively TRBD1 (5 bases). This CDR3 has 19 amino acids. V lost 6 bases and J 1 base, leaving 22 bases between the germline ends. Per germline, CDR1 MDHEN and CDR2 SYDVKM.

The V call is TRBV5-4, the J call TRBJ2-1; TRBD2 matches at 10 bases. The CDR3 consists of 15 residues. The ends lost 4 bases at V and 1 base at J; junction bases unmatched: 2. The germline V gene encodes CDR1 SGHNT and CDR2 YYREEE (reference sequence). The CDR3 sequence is CASSVSGGSYNEQFF. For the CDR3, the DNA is TGTGCCAGCAGCGTTAGCGGGGGGTCCTACAATGAGCAGTTCTTC.

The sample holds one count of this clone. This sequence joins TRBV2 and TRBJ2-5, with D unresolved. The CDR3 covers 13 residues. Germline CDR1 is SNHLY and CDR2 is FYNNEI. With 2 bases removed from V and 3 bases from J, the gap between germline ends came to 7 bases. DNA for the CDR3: TGTGCCAGCAGTGAATACGAAAAAGAGACCCAGTACTTC. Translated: CASSEYEKETQYF.

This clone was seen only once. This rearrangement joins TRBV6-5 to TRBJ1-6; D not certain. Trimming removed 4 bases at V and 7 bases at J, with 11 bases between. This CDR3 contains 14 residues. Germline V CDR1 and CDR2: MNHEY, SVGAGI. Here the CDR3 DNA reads TGTGCCAGCAGTTTTGGAACGGCAAATTCACCCCTCCACTTT. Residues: CASSFGTANSPLHF.

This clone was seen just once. CDR3 nucleotide sequence: TGTGCCAGCAAAATTACGGGGGGCTCCTACAATGAGCAGTTCTTC. It encodes CASKITGGSYNEQFF. The gene calls are TRBV28 and TRBJ2-1; 7 nucleotides match TRBD2. Trimming at V came to 7 bases and at J to 0 bases, leaving 6 bases not matched to a gene. CDR1 is MDHEN and CDR2 is SYDVKM in the germline V gene. The CDR3 runs to 15 residues.

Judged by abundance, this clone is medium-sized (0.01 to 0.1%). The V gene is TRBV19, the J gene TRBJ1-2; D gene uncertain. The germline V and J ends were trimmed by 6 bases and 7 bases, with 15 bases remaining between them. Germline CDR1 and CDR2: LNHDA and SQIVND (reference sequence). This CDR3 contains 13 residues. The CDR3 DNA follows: TGTGCCAGTAGGTGGACGGATTCACTTGGCTACACCTTC. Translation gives CASRWTDSLGYTF.

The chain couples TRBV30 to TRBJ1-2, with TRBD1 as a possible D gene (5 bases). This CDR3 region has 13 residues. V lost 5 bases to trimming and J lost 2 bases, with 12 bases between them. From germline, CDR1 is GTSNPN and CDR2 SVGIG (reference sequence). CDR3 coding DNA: TGTGCCTGGGGGACGGTTGCGAACTATGGCTACACCTTC. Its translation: CAWGTVANYGYTF.

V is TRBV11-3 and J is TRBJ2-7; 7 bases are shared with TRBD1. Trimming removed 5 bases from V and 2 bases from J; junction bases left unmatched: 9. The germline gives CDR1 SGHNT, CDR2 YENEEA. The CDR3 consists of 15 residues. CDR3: CASSPGQLNPYEQYV. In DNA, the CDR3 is TGTGCCAGCAGCCCGGGACAGCTAAACCCCTACGAGCAGTACGTC.

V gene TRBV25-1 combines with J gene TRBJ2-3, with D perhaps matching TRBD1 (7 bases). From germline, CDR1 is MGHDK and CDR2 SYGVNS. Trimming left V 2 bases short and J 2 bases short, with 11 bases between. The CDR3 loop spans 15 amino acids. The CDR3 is CASSEQGGFTDTQYF. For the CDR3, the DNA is TGTGCCAGCAGTGAACAGGGGGGTTTCACAGATACGCAGTATTTT. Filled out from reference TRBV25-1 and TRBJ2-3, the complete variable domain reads EADIYQTPRYLVIGTGKKITLECSQTMGHDKMYWYQQDPGMELHLIHYSYGVNSTEKGDLSSESTVSRIRTEHFPLTLESARPSHTSQYLCASSEQGGFTDTQYFGPGTRLTVL.

DNA for the CDR3: TGTGCCAGTAGTATCCCCGGACAGACCTACGAGCAGTACTTC. Its translation: CASSIPGQTYEQYF. The rearrangement uses TRBV19 and TRBJ2-7; D is possibly TRBD1 (6 bases). From germline, CDR1 is LNHDA and CDR2 SQIVND (reference sequence). The CDR3 runs 14 residues. Deletions cut 3 bases from V and 2 bases from J, with 11 bases between.

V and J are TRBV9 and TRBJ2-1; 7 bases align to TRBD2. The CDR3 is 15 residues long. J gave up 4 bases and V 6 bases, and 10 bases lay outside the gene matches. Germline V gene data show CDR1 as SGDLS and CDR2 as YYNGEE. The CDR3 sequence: CASTPGGSGYNEQFF. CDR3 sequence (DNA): TGTGCCAGCACCCCCGGGGGGAGCGGGTACAATGAGCAGTTCTTC.

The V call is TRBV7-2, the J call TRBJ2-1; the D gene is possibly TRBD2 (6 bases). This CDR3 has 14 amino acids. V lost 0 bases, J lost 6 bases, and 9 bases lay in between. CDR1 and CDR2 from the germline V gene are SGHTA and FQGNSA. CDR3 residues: CASSLAATSNEQFF. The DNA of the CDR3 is TGTGCCAGCAGCTTAGCGGCGACTAGCAATGAGCAGTTCTTC. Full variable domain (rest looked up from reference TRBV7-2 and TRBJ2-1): GAGVSQSPSNKVTEKGKDVELRCDPISGHTALYWYRQSLGQGLEFLIYFQGNSAPDKSGLPSDRFSAERTGGSVSTLTIQRTQQEDSAVYLCASSLAATSNEQFFGPGTRLTVL.

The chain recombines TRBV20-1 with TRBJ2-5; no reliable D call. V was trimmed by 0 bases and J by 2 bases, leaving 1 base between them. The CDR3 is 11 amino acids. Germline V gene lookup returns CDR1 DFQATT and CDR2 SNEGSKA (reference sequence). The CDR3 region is CSAREQETQYF. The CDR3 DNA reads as TGCAGTGCTAGAGAACAAGAGACCCAGTACTTC.